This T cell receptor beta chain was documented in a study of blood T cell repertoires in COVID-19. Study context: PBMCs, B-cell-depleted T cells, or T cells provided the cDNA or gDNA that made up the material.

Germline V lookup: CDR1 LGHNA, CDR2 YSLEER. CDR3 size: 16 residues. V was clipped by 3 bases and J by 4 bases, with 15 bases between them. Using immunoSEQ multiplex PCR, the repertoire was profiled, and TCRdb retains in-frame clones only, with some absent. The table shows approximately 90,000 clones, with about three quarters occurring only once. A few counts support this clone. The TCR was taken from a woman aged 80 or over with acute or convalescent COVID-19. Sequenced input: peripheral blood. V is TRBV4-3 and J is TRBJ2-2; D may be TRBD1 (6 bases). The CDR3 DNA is TGCGCCAGCAGCCAGTCTCTGGGGGCGGGCACCGGGGAGCTGTTTTTT. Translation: CASSQSLGAGTGELFF.